These 24 T cell receptor beta chains originate from one sample sequenced in a study of cytomegalovirus exposure and HLA in healthy donors. A multiplex PCR was run with 60 Vbeta primers and 13 Jbeta primers. The table came from immunoSEQ multiplex PCR; TCRdb's copy has only in-frame clones and leaves some out. Seen here are approximately 220,000 clones, approximately 81% observed once, and the top ten hold 2.5% to 3%. Sequencing was carried out using PBMCs. The receptor source for this set is a man aged 25 to 40 in good health and CMV-seronegative.

The V gene is TRBV28, the J gene TRBJ1-3; D is unresolved. The CDR3 is made up of 15 amino acids. Between the trimmed V and J ends, which lost 6 bases and 4 bases, there was a span of 16 bases. Germline V lookup: CDR1 MDHEN, CDR2 SYDVKM. Here the CDR3 reads CASSPRLAGGNTIYF. CDR3 bases: TGTGCCAGCAGCCCTAGGCTGGCGGGCGGAAACACCATATATTTT.

V usage is TRBV19 and J usage is TRBJ2-2; 7 positions match TRBD1. With 8 bases clipped from V and 8 bases from J, the junction kept 11 bases outside the gene matches. Germline CDR1 reads LNHDA; CDR2 reads SQIVND (reference sequence). The CDR3 consists of 14 residues. The CDR3 is CASSFDRESGELFF. CDR3 DNA sequence: TGTGCCAGTTCCTTCGACAGGGAGAGTGGGGAGCTGTTTTTT.

This chain uses TRBV19 with TRBJ1-2, with 9 bases matching TRBD1. The CDR3 spans 14 residues. Germline CDR1 is LNHDA and CDR2 is SQIVND (reference sequence). V lost 7 bases and J lost 3; bases outside the gene matches: 6. CDR3: CASNPTGGDYGYTF. The CDR3 coding sequence is TGTGCCAGTAATCCCACAGGGGGCGACTATGGCTACACCTTC.

The chain combines TRBV29-1 with TRBJ2-1, with 13 positions matching TRBD2. The germline V gene encodes CDR1 SQVTM and CDR2 ANQGSEA. Trimming took 6 bases from V and 1 from J; bases not matched to a gene: 3. The CDR3 is 15 residues long. The CDR3 sequence is CSVETSGGSYNEQFF. The CDR3 nucleotides read TGCAGCGTCGAGACTAGCGGGGGGTCCTACAATGAGCAGTTCTTC.

The chain carries TRBV2 and TRBJ2-5; 8 nucleotides align to TRBD2. CDR3 length: 15 residues. Germline loops: CDR1 SNHLY, CDR2 FYNNEI. V trimming: 5 bases; J trimming: 2 bases; junction bases outside the gene matches: 7. This CDR3 is CASSRRGGPQETQYF. As DNA, the CDR3 is TGTGCCAGCAGTCGTCGGGGGGGCCCTCAAGAGACCCAGTACTTC.

This clone has more than one count but fewer than ten. This rearrangement joins TRBV5-1 to TRBJ1-3, with 7 positions matching TRBD1. The trim removed 4 bases at V and 0 bases at J, leaving 10 bases unmatched. CDR3 length: 17 residues. Per the germline V gene, CDR1 is SGHRS and CDR2 is YFSETQ. The DNA for the CDR3 is TGCGCCAGCAGCGAGGGCCCACAGGGGATCTCTGGAAACACCATATATTTT. Translation: CASSEGPQGISGNTIYF.

The V call is TRBV5-4, the J call TRBJ2-7; 8 bases match TRBD1. CDR1 SGHNT and CDR2 YYREEE come from the germline V gene (reference sequence). V shed 3 bases, J shed 2 bases, and the junction held 4 bases outside the gene matches. The CDR3 totals 14 residues. The CDR3 loop reads CASSSGTGAYEQYF. CDR3 bases: TGTGCCAGCAGCTCCGGGACAGGAGCCTACGAGCAGTACTTC. The whole variable domain, filled in from reference TRBV5-4 and TRBJ2-7, reads ETGVTQSPTHLIKTRGQQVTLRCSSQSGHNTVSWYQQALGQGPQFIFQYYREEENGRGNFPPRFSGLQFPNYSSELNVNALELDDSALYLCASSSGTGAYEQYFGPGTRLTVT.

The CDR3 loop is CASRAGQAYGYTF. CDR3 nucleotides: TGTGCCAGCAGAGCGGGACAGGCCTATGGCTACACCTTC. This chain connects TRBV28 to TRBJ1-2; TRBD1 matches 8 bases. The junction had 4 bases not matched to a gene; V was cut back by 6 bases and J by 4 bases. Germline V gene data show CDR1 as MDHEN and CDR2 as SYDVKM. The CDR3 sequence is 13 residues long.

V and J are TRBV7-2 and TRBJ2-3; 9 bases match TRBD1. The CDR3 spans 16 residues. The V gene's germline CDR1 is SGHTA and CDR2 FQGNSA. V lost 0 bases, J lost 4 bases, and 5 bases stayed unmatched. CDR3 in amino acids: CASSLAGQGIADTQYF. Here the CDR3 DNA reads TGTGCCAGCAGCTTAGCAGGACAGGGGATAGCAGATACGCAGTATTTT. The variable domain in full, completed from reference TRBV7-2 and TRBJ2-3, reads GAGVSQSPSNKVTEKGKDVELRCDPISGHTALYWYRQSLGQGLEFLIYFQGNSAPDKSGLPSDRFSAERTGGSVSTLTIQRTQQEDSAVYLCASSLAGQGIADTQYFGPGTRLTVL.

The gene calls are TRBV6-1 and TRBJ2-2, with 8 positions matching TRBD1. CDR3 length: 14 amino acids. With V trimmed by 4 bases and J by 3 bases, 1 base remained unmatched. CDR1 is MNHNS, CDR2 SASEGT, per germline. The CDR3 region is CASSVTGDTGELFF. The CDR3 coding sequence is TGTGCCAGCAGTGTGACAGGGGACACCGGGGAGCTGTTTTTT.

The rearrangement uses TRBV28 and TRBJ2-5, with a possible D match to TRBD2 (5 bases). This CDR3 is 14 amino acids long. Germline-derived CDR1 and CDR2 are MDHEN and SYDVKM. V was cut by 2 bases and J by 1 base, with 8 bases left in between. The CDR3 DNA sequence: TGTGCCAGCAGTTTAAGAGGACTCCAAGAGACCCAGTACTTC. Translated: CASSLRGLQETQYF.

The J gene is TRBJ2-7, the V gene TRBV6-1, with 11 positions matching TRBD1. Trimming removed 6 bases from V and 3 bases from J; junction bases left unmatched: 4. In germline, CDR1 is MNHNS, CDR2 SASEGT. CDR3 length equals 14 residues. The DNA for the CDR3 is TGTGCCAGCAGAGCCGGGACAGGGGGCTACGAGCAGTACTTC. Amino acid sequence: CASRAGTGGYEQYF.

The chain combines TRBV28 with TRBJ2-7; maybe TRBD2 (6 bases). Per germline, CDR1 MDHEN and CDR2 SYDVKM. The CDR3 contains 13 residues. V was shortened by 4 bases and J by 3 bases, with 10 bases between the two germline ends. CDR3 bases: TGTGCCAGCAGTTGGGGGGTTCTCTACGAGCAGTACTTC. Translation: CASSWGVLYEQYF.

The gene calls are TRBV5-6 and TRBJ2-5; D may be TRBD1 (6 bases). This CDR3 region has 13 residues. Looked up from germline, CDR1 is SGHDT and CDR2 is YYEEEE. V was pared by 4 bases and J by 4 bases, with 11 bases between. The CDR3 coding sequence is TGTGCCAGCAGCACGGTAGGGGGAGAGACCCAGTACTTC. Amino acids: CASSTVGGETQYF.

This rearrangement joins TRBV18 to TRBJ2-5, with 8 bases aligning to TRBD1. V trimming: 1 base; J trimming: 2 bases; junction bases outside the gene matches: 3. From germline, CDR1 is KGHSH and CDR2 LQKENI. This CDR3 has 15 residues. CDR3 amino acids: CASSPRGQGQETQYF. The CDR3 nucleotides read TGTGCCAGCTCACCACGTGGACAGGGACAAGAGACCCAGTACTTC.

This chain joins TRBV5-8 and TRBJ2-5; weak D call: TRBD1 (6 bases). Germline CDR1 reads SGHTS; CDR2 reads YDEGEE. The CDR3 is made up of 14 amino acids. Trimming removed 9 bases from V and 7 bases from J, with 22 bases in between. Written as DNA, the CDR3 is TGTGCCATCGAACTATGGTTCCCAGGGGCGACCCAGTACTTC. Its protein product is CAIELWFPGATQYF.

This clone has just a few counts. The chain uses TRBV5-1 and TRBJ1-2; D is unresolved. Germline lookup yields CDR1 SGHRS and CDR2 YFSETQ. This CDR3 spans 14 amino acids. The germline V and J ends were trimmed by 0 bases and 5 bases, with 11 bases remaining between them. CDR3: CASSLEIRSYGYTF. The CDR3 DNA is TGCGCCAGCAGCTTGGAGATCAGATCTTATGGCTACACCTTC.

V usage is TRBV6-5 and J usage is TRBJ2-3; D is possibly TRBD2 (5 bases). The CDR3 contains 13 residues. Trimming cost V 5 bases and J 2 bases, with 8 bases left between them. From germline, CDR1 is MNHEY and CDR2 SVGAGI. The CDR3: CASSPDYTDTQYF. In DNA, the CDR3 is TGTGCCAGCAGTCCAGACTACACAGATACGCAGTATTTT.

This chain uses TRBV7-3 with TRBJ2-1; D is unresolved. V lost 5 bases, J lost 5 bases, and 10 bases lay in between. From germline, CDR1 is SGHTA and CDR2 FQGTGA. The CDR3 contains 13 residues. The CDR3 reads CASSTSRDNEQFF. CDR3 DNA sequence: TGTGCCAGCAGCACCTCTAGAGACAATGAGCAGTTCTTC.

The rearrangement joins TRBV7-2 to TRBJ2-1; 7 bases are shared with TRBD2. The V and J ends lost 1 base and 0 bases, in that order; junction bases with no gene match: 9. The CDR3 loop spans 18 amino acids. Germline V gene data show CDR1 as SGHTA and CDR2 as FQGNSA. CDR3 amino acids: CASSLGAGVAGSYNEQFF. CDR3 coding DNA: TGTGCCAGCAGCTTAGGTGCGGGGGTAGCGGGCTCCTACAATGAGCAGTTCTTC.

The rearrangement joins TRBV7-6 to TRBJ1-2; a possible D gene is TRBD1 (5 bases). Trimming left V 5 bases short and J 5 bases short, with 12 bases between. The germline gives CDR1 SGHVS, CDR2 FNYEAQ. This CDR3 is 13 amino acids long. The CDR3 spells CASSPDTSYGYTF. DNA of the CDR3: TGTGCCAGCAGCCCGGACACCAGTTATGGCTACACCTTC.

V gene TRBV6-5 combines with J gene TRBJ1-6; D is uncertain. The V end lost 6 bases, the J end lost 7 bases, and 16 bases lay between the germline ends. CDR3 length equals 15 residues. Germline CDR1 and CDR2: MNHEY and SVGAGI. CDR3 DNA sequence: TGTGCCAGCAGGGCGGGCCCTCGTAGGAATTCACCCCTCCACTTT. Its protein is CASRAGPRRNSPLHF.

The gene calls are TRBV27 and TRBJ1-4; 7 bases map to TRBD1. CDR3 length equals 15 residues. The V segment lost 5 bases and the J segment 6 bases; nucleotides outside the gene matches: 9. Germline lookup yields CDR1 MNHEY and CDR2 SMNVEV (reference sequence). The CDR3 DNA follows: TGTGCCAGCAGTCCAAACAGGGGCCTGGATGAAAAACTGTTTTTT. Translation: CASSPNRGLDEKLFF. The variable domain in full, completed from reference TRBV27 and TRBJ1-4, reads EAQVTQNPRYLITVTGKKLTVTCSQNMNHEYMSWYRQDPGLGLRQIYYSMNVEVTDKGDVPEGYKVSRKEKRNFPLILESPSPNQTSLYFCASSPNRGLDEKLFFGSGTQLSVL.

This clone was seen more than once but under ten times. The V call is TRBV7-9, the J call TRBJ1-4; no clear D gene. CDR1 and CDR2 (germline): SEHNR, FQNEAQ (reference sequence). With 1 base removed from V and 9 bases from J, the gap between germline ends came to 9 bases. This CDR3 region has 13 residues. CDR3 DNA: TGTGCCAGCAGCTTAGACCTACAGCAAAAACTGTTTTTT. It translates to CASSLDLQQKLFF.